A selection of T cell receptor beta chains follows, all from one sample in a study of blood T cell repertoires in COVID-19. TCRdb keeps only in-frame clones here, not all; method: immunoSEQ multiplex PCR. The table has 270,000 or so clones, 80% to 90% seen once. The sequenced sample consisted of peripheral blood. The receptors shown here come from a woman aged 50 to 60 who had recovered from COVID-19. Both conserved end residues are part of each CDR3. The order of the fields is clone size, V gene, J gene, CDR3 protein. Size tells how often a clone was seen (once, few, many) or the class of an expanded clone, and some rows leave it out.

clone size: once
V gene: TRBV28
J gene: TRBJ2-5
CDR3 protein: CASSLNRGRQETQYF

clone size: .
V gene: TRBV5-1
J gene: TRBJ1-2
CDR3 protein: CASSLAGQGSGINYGYTF

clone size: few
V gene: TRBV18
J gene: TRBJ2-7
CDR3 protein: CASSPGDGGEQYF

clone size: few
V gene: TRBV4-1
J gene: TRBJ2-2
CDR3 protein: CASSPGQAVTGELFF

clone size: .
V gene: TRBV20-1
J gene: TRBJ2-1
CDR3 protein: CSAPGGGGQFF

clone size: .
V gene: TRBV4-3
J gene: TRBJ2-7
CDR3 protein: CASSQLLPPAGGLSYEQYF

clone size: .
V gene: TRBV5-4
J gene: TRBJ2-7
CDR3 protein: CASSPGRGLDEQYF

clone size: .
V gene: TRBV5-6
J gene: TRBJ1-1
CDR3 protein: CASSNLGRSNTEAFF

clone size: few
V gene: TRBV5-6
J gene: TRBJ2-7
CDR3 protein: CASSSRVEQYF

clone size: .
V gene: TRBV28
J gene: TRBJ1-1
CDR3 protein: CASSFGGPNSAARKVTEAFF

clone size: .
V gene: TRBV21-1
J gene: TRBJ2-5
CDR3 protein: CASAGPPGTQYF

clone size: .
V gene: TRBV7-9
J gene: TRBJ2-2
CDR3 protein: CASSFGANTGELFF

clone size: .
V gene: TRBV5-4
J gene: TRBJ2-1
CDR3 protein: CASSLGSSSYNEQFF

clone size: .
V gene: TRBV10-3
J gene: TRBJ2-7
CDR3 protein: CAISDRQGPSSYEQYF

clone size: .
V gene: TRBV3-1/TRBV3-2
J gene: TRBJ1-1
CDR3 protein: CASRRGTGDYTEAFF

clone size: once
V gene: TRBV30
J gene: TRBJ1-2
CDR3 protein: CAWRETGYFYGYTF

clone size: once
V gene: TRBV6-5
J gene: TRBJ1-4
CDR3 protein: CASRYPGENEKLFF

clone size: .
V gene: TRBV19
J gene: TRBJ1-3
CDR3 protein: CAIEDRNGNTIYF

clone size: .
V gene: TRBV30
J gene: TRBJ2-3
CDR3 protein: CAWSYQSTDTQYF

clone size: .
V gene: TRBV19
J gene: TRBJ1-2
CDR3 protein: CASSDNSSRDRRLRTF

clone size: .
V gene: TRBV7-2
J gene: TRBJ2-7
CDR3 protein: CASSPRTGEGYEQYF

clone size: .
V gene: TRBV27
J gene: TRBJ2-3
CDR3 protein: CASSLFGTGGSDTQYF

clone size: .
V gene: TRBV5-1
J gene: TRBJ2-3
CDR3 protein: CASSFTSQGGDTQYF

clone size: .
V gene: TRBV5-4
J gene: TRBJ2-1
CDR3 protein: CASSPGELVEQFF

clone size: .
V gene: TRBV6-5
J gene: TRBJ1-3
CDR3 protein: CASSYLALVDTIYF

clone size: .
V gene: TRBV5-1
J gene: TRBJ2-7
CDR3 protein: CASSLAGHSYEQYF

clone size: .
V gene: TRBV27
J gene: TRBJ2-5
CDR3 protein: CASRTGEETQYF

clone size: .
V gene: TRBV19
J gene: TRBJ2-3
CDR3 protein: CASSIDGFSGVTDTQYF

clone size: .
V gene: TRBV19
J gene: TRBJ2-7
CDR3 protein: CASSIVGLAGVRQYF

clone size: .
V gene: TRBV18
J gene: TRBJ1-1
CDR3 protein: CASSVDQQGEAFF

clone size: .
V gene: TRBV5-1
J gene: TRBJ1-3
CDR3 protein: CASSLAPQGADGNTIYF

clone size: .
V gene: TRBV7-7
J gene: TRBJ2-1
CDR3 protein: CASSSTEPGTNYNEQFF

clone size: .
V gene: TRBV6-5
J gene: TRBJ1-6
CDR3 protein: CASSGDRVGSPLHF

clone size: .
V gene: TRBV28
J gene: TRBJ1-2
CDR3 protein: CASSLGGLQSGYTF

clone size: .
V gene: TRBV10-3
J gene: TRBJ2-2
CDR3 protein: CAIKGTGNTGELFF

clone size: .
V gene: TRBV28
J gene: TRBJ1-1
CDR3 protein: CASSPPSGNTEAFF

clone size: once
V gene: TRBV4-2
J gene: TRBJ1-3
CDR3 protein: CASSQDVPTYGNTIYF

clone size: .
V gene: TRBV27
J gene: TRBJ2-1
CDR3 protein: CASSSRPPGGDEQFF

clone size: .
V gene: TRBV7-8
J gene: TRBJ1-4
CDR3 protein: CASSLRRGSNEKLFF

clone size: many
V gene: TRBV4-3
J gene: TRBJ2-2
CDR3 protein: CASSQVSYRDTGELFF

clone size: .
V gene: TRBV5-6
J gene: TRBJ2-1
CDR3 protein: CASAILSYNEQFF

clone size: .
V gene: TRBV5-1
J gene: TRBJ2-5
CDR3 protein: CASSLATSGGSSQETQYF